This TCR beta chain was captured in a study of regulatory T cells in long-lasting Graves disease (dated by TCRdb to the early 2020s). General notes on the study: Newly diagnosed Graves' disease patients had taken antithyroid drugs for less than 3 months. This study used TCR sequencing and RNA sequencing of peripheral blood to compare persistent Graves' disease patients against newly diagnosed Graves' disease patients. The study was registered as a clinical trial and conducted in China. A total of about 35 samples underwent TCR sequencing, from roughly 13 patients with persistent Graves' disease and 20 patients with newly diagnosed Graves' disease. Study-level results and caveats: Compared with newly diagnosed patients, persistent Graves' disease patients had lower TCR Shannon entropy and fewer highly expanded clones, which suggests clonal expansion. Sequencing and analysis were limited to the TCR beta chain. Patients with persistent disease shared more public clonotypes (fewer than 3,000) than newly diagnosed patients did (nearly 1,000). Because the primary lesion, thyroid tissue, could not be accessed, the study looked at peripheral blood alone. Preferential use of TRBV28, TRBJ1-2 and TRBJ2-5 was observed in persistent disease, whereas TRBV20-1 and TRBJ2-1 were favored in newly diagnosed disease. The authors noted that the small sample size was a limitation that may lower accuracy.

Comment on this clonotype: Its specific antigen is unknown. A clone one base away is much larger, so this may be a read error.

Reading the germline V gene (reference sequence) gives CDR1 DFQATT and CDR2 SNEGSKA. Taken from cysteine to phenylalanine, the CDR3 has 17 residues. Only CDR3 DNA is held: 51 bases, read in frame from base 1. The sample's time point label, decoded: newly diagnosed GD, antithyroid drugs for less than 3 months. RNA was extracted from PBMCs in TRIzol for both TCR sequencing and RNA sequencing. The diagnosis of Graves' disease followed American Thyroid Association guidelines. The patients came from an endocrinology department in Xi'an, China. Each patient gave about 9.1 milliliters of peripheral blood, collected in an EDTA anticoagulant tube. Ficoll Paque Plus density gradient separation was used to isolate PBMCs, and no further T cell sorting was performed. An Agilent 2100 Bioanalyzer and agarose gel were used to check RNA quality, while a NanoDrop 2000 measured RNA concentration. Libraries were prepared through multiplex PCR. These reads were obtained on an Illumina HiSeq 4000. TCR beta libraries were built with iRepertoire HTBI primers and Arm-PCR amplification of CDR3 regions. Before sequencing, the PCR products went through gel purification. As for how the authors treated the data: Gene usage analysis of CDR3 amino acid clonotypes relied on the 60 or so TRBV and around 13 TRBJ segments identified across samples. COPE and FqMerger were used to merge filtered high-quality paired reads into contigs. Contigs were aligned with BLAST to IMGT TRBV, TRBD and TRBJ reference genes, and CDR3 was defined per IMGT. Any clonotype with a frequency above 0.1% was classified as a highly expanded clone. Shannon entropy served as the measure of repertoire diversity, while the Gini coefficient captured V-J evenness. Clonotypes shared by more than one individual were considered public. TCRdb redid the processing of the public reads, applying fastp at Q25 and MiXCR, and retained in-frame beta chains. All rows with the same CDR3 protein become a single entry with the most common DNA and genes. TCRdb assigned the V and J calls; the authors' analysis was not used. Recorded for this sample are 350,000 to 500,000 distinct CDR3 sequences; approximately 16% of them occurred a single time. Of the sample, about 11% is held by the ten largest clones.

The same specimen was also included in a second study, on T cells in Graves' hyperthyroidism and ophthalmopathy. In that second paper, the authors write: A patient counted as having stable Graves' hyperthyroidism if no progression to ophthalmopathy occurred over 18 months of follow-up. The hyperthyroidism patients were between 18 and 65 years old and newly diagnosed, with a disease duration of less than 2 months. The study excluded patients with uncontrolled infections, other autoimmune diseases, pregnancy or lactation. Diagnoses relied on clinical symptoms, serum thyroxine and TRAb, thyroid ultrasound and orbital computed tomography. For the first round of RT-PCR on the TCR CDR3, the HTBI primer set was used together with the Qiagen OneStep RT-PCR kit. Most expanded thyroid clonotypes (frequency above 0.001) were also detected in blood, a finding suggesting that blood repertoires may reflect thyroid immune responses. A 13 V-J signature model separated ophthalmopathy from stable hyperthyroidism, with about 88% sensitivity and around 84% specificity in cross-validation and 80%/75% in testing. In validation, the model predicted progression to ophthalmopathy a median of approximately 6.6 months before onset, with roughly 71% sensitivity and more than 72% specificity. TCR V-J signatures able to tell the groups apart were searched for in a discovery cohort of around 95 patients, of whom over 40 had Graves' ophthalmopathy and roughly 59 had stable Graves' hyperthyroidism. Whether ophthalmopathy could be predicted prospectively was tested in an independent validation cohort made up of under 20 hyperthyroidism patients plus 17 patients who later progressed to ophthalmopathy. The 90 to 100 discovery patients were randomly split 7:3 into training and test sets. The study also compared thyroid tissue and blood T-cell repertoires from 6 or 7 Graves' hyperthyroidism patients. After sampling, hyperthyroidism patients received methimazole starting at 30 mg daily, and ophthalmopathy patients received high-dose intravenous methylprednisolone. Libraries were constructed in a second round of multiplex PCR, after which size selection and purification were carried out. Sequencing of the libraries was done on an Illumina HiSeq2000 using paired-end 100 bp reads. SOAPnuke was used to process the raw data, removing reads that contained adapters or uncalled bases, had a mean Phred below 15, or lacked an exact match to the constant primer or identifier. COPE v1.2.5 was used to merge the high-quality paired reads, and each unique nucleotide sequence was defined as a clonotype. MiTCR v1.1 was used to align the clonotypes against IMGT TRBV, TRBD and TRBJ reference segments. The analysis was restricted to V-J combinations with a frequency above 0.0001, which together covered 99% to 99.2% of the repertoires. The TCS score was defined as the ratio of F50 (clonal expansion) to E x V (chaos), calculated using BLOSUM62-based TCRdist between CDR3 peptides within each V-J. Welch's t-statistics and random forest reduced fewer than 550 V-J features to 13, which were used in a naive Bayes classifier (R e1071). Sample size was not statistically predetermined, and investigators were not blinded to group allocation. TCR Vbeta CDR3 sequencing of 130 to 150 peripheral blood samples (approximately 44 ophthalmopathy, about 75 hyperthyroidism and some 17 progressor patients) is reported in the paper.

The starting material was peripheral blood mononuclear cells (PBMCs), obtained at new diagnosis, from a patient treated with antithyroid drugs. This receptor was taken from a woman aged 25 to 39 with Graves disease. Donor details come from another sample of the same person, matched by shared clones. The chain joins TRBV20-1 to TRBJ2-1; the D gene is unclear. The CDR3 here reads CSARDLMESNLDNDQFF. The sequence in DNA is TGCAGTGCTAGAGATCTGATGGAGAGTAACCTAGACAATGACCAGTTCTTC.